This TCR beta chain came from a study of blood T cell repertoires in COVID-19. Trimming stripped 1 base from V and 8 bases from J, with 11 bases between. The CDR3 has 14 residues. Per the germline V gene, CDR1 is SGHVS and CDR2 is FNYEAQ. Original analysis: Reference gene primer amplification gave estimated nucleated cell counts. Assay used: immunoSEQ multiplex PCR; TCRdb lists only in-frame clones, some missing. The DNA was the basis for D and trimming; V, J and clone size are from that table. This sample has about 230,000 clones, with roughly 80% found just once. Material: peripheral blood. The sequence came from a woman aged 70 to 79 with active or convalescent COVID-19. The chain employs TRBV7-6 and TRBJ1-4; D is perhaps TRBD1 (6 bases). For the CDR3, the DNA is TGTGCCAGCAGCTTAGTACAGGGTACAGAAAAACTGTTTTTT. This sequence encodes CASSLVQGTEKLFF.